The present TCR beta chain was sequenced within a study of blood T cell repertoires in COVID-19. Per the germline V gene, CDR1 is SGHAT and CDR2 is FQNNGV. This CDR3 has 13 amino acids. The ends were cut back, 3 bases at V and 0 bases at J, with 5 bases in the middle. TCRdb keeps only in-frame clones here, not all; method: immunoSEQ multiplex PCR. The sample has some 40,000 clones; about 89% are singletons. Material: peripheral blood. The J gene is TRBJ1-2, the V gene TRBV11-2; D gene ambiguous. The receptor's source is a man aged 50 or older with active COVID-19. CDR3 coding DNA: TGTGCCAGCAGCTTCGGGGCTAACTATGGCTACACCTTC. It specifies CASSFGANYGYTF. Supplemented by reference TRBV11-2 and TRBJ1-2, the full variable domain reads EAGVAQSPRYKIIEKRQSVAFWCNPISGHATLYWYQQILGQGPKLLIQFQNNGVVDDSQLPKDRFSAERLKGVDSTLKIQPAKLEDSAVYLCASSFGANYGYTFGSGTRLTVV.